A selection of T cell receptor beta chains follows, all from one sample in a study of graft-versus-host responses after intestinal transplantation. No antigen has been identified for these receptors. Profiled with immunoSEQ multiplex PCR; TCRdb holds only in-frame clones, not every one. Here the sample spans 73,000 or so clones, 85% to 90% being singletons. The sample was unstimulated CD8+ T cells sorted from spleen or lymph node cells, taken before transplant. These TCRs come from a human donor who was the organ donor for an intestinal transplant. Each CDR3 is given with its conserved first and last residue. A D gene is named only where the DNA matches it firmly. Not every row has a clone size; where given, it reads once, few, many or a size class.

15 | TRBJ1-1 | TRBV6-1 | - | - | TGTGCCAGCAGCCCATCGGGGTTTGGAGGCGCTGAAGCTTTCTTT | CASSPSGFGGAEAFF
17 | TRBJ2-3 | TRBV7-7 | once | TRBD2 | TGTGCTAGCAGCTTAGGGGTAGCGGGGGGCACGTCAGATACGCAGTATTTT | CASSLGVAGGTSDTQYF
14 | TRBJ1-2 | TRBV19 | - | TRBD1 | TGTGCCAGTAGGGGGACAGGGGCTAACTATGGCTACACCTTC | CASRGTGANYGYTF
20 | TRBJ1-6 | TRBV7-8 | - | - | TGTGCCAGCAGCTTAGTTGGGGCAGGGTATAAGGCGGATTATAATTCACCCCTCCACTTT | CASSLVGAGYKADYNSPLHF
16 | TRBJ1-2 | TRBV4-3 | - | TRBD1 | TGCGCCAGCAGCCAAGATTCTTTCCCGACAGGGAATGGCTACACCTTC | CASSQDSFPTGNGYTF
14 | TRBJ2-1 | TRBV6-5 | - | TRBD2 | TGTGCCAGCAGAATCATTAGCGGGGGAAATGAGCAGTTCTTC | CASRIISGGNEQFF
15 | TRBJ2-5 | TRBV4-1 | - | - | TGCGCCAGCAGCCAAGATGCCGGGGGAGGTGAGACCCAGTACTTC | CASSQDAGGGETQYF
15 | TRBJ1-2 | TRBV7-8 | - | TRBD1 | TGTGCCAGCAGCACCCGGGACAGGGTTTCCTATGGCTACACCTTC | CASSTRDRVSYGYTF
14 | TRBJ2-3 | TRBV6-6 | - | TRBD1 | TGTGCCAGCACCTCCGGGACAGCCACAGATACGCAGTATTTT | CASTSGTATDTQYF
17 | TRBJ2-3 | TRBV5-1 | - | TRBD2 | TGCGCCAGCAGCTTGTATCGTAGCGGGCTTTACACAGATACGCAGTATTTT | CASSLYRSGLYTDTQYF
13 | TRBJ2-2 | TRBV6-4 | - | - | TGTGCCAGCAGTGAGGGGGCCACCGGGGAGCTGTTTTTT | CASSEGATGELFF
14 | TRBJ1-1 | TRBV6-1 | - | - | TGTGCCAGCAGTGAAGTTGGAGGCCTCCCTGAAGCTTTCTTT | CASSEVGGLPEAFF
14 | TRBJ1-6 | TRBV11-2 | - | - | TGTGCCAGCTTGGGTTCGGCGGGTAATTCACCCCTCCACTTT | CASLGSAGNSPLHF
16 | TRBJ2-1 | TRBV4-3 | - | TRBD2 | TGCGCCAGCAGCCTATTCATAGCGGGGGGGCCTTATGAGCAGTTCTTC | CASSLFIAGGPYEQFF
15 | TRBJ1-1 | TRBV4-1 | - | TRBD1 | TGCGCCAGCAGCCAAGATCGAGACAGGGGAACTGAAGCTTTCTTT | CASSQDRDRGTEAFF
17 | TRBJ2-3 | TRBV27 | - | - | TGTGCCAGCAGTCCACTGGGCCAGGTTGTAGACACAGATACGCAGTATTTT | CASSPLGQVVDTDTQYF
17 | TRBJ2-1 | TRBV11-2 | - | TRBD1 | TGTGCCAGCAGCTTAGCCTTCCGGGACAGGGTTGCCAATGAGCAGTTCTTC | CASSLAFRDRVANEQFF
16 | TRBJ1-2 | TRBV27 | - | - | TGTGCCAGCAGTTTACGGCCAGGGGCTGTCGCCTATGGCTACACCTTC | CASSLRPGAVAYGYTF
18 | TRBJ2-6 | TRBV30 | - | - | TGTGCCTGCCACACAGAGCAGGGAGGATTTCGGGTGGCCAACGTCCTGACTTTC | CACHTEQGGFRVANVLTF
16 | TRBJ1-5 | TRBV4-1 | - | TRBD1 | TGCGCCAGCAGCCAAGCCGGGACAGGGTCAAATCAGCCCCAGCATTTT | CASSQAGTGSNQPQHF
14 | TRBJ1-2 | TRBV6-5 | - | TRBD1 | TGTGCCAGCAGTCAACGGGGGACAGAGAATGGCTACACCTTC | CASSQRGTENGYTF
16 | TRBJ2-3 | TRBV4-3 | - | TRBD2 | TGCGCCAGCAGCCAAGATGGGATGGGGGGGTCGGATACGCAGTATTTT | CASSQDGMGGSDTQYF
14 | TRBJ1-3 | TRBV29-1 | once | TRBD1 | TGCAGCGTTGGGGACAGGGGAATTGGAAACACCATATATTTT | CSVGDRGIGNTIYF
14 | TRBJ1-2 | TRBV11-2 | - | TRBD1 | TGTGCCAGCAGCCTTGCCGGGACAGTCTATGGCTACACCTTC | CASSLAGTVYGYTF
14 | TRBJ1-3 | TRBV2 | - | - | TGTGCCAGCAGTGAAGCCCCTCTCACGGACACCATATATTTT | CASSEAPLTDTIYF
15 | TRBJ2-3 | TRBV7-9 | - | TRBD2 | TGTGCCAGCAGTCCACGGACTAGCAGGGCAGATACGCAGTATTTT | CASSPRTSRADTQYF
15 | TRBJ1-3 | TRBV6-1 | - | TRBD1 | TGTGCCAGCACCCCGGACAGGTCCACCGGAAACACCATATATTTT | CASTPDRSTGNTIYF
13 | TRBJ2-2 | TRBV5-1 | - | - | TGCGCCAGCAGCCCCGACTCCTACGGGGAGCTGTTTTTT | CASSPDSYGELFF
12 | TRBJ2-3 | TRBV2 | - | - | TGTGCCAGTCCCCGGTCCACAGATACGCAGTATTTT | CASPRSTDTQYF
18 | TRBJ2-1 | TRBV11-3 | once | TRBD2 | TGTGCCAGCAGCTCGGGACTAGCGGGGGGCCCAGCCGTGGGTGAGCAGTTCTTC | CASSSGLAGGPAVGEQFF